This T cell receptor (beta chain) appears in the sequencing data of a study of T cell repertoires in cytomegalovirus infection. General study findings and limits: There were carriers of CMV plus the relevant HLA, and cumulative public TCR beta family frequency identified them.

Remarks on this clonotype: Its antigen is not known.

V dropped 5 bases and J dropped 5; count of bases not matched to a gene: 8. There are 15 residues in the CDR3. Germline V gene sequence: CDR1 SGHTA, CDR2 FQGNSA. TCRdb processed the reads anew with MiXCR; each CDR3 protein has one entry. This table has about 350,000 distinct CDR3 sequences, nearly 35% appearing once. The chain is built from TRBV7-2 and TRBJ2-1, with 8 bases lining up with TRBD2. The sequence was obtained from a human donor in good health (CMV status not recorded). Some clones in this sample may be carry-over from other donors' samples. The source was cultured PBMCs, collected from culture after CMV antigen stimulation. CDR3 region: CASSLVTSADNEQFF. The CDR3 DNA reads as TGTGCCAGCAGCCTTGTGACTAGCGCTGACAATGAGCAGTTCTTC. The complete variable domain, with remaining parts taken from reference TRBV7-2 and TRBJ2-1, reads GAGVSQSPSNKVTEKGKDVELRCDPISGHTALYWYRQSLGQGLEFLIYFQGNSAPDKSGLPSDRFSAERTGGSVSTLTIQRTQQEDSAVYLCASSLVTSADNEQFFGPGTRLTVL.